The rows below give T cell receptor beta chains drawn from one sample of a study of shared clonotypes between healthy human individuals. Data came from immunoSEQ multiplex PCR; TCRdb stores just in-frame clones and leaves some out. Here the sample spans more than 1.2 million clones, approximately 98.5% being singletons. Sequences were obtained from naive CD4+ T cells sorted from blood. Receptors were obtained from a man aged 25 to 40 in good health. The CDR3 runs from the conserved cysteine through the conserved F or W. D genes are given only for firm matches. The size field is filled for only some rows; it gives once, few, many or a size class.

clone size: -; D gene: TRBD2; V gene: TRBV10-3; J gene: TRBJ2-5; CDR3 protein: CAISRGGRLETQYF; CDR3 DNA: TGTGCCATCAGTAGGGGCGGGAGATTGGAGACCCAGTACTTC
clone size: -; D gene: TRBD1; V gene: TRBV7-2; J gene: TRBJ2-7; CDR3 protein: CASSLGSGTGGYEQYF; CDR3 DNA: TGTGCCAGCAGCTTAGGTTCGGGGACAGGGGGCTACGAGCAGTACTTC
clone size: -; D gene: TRBD2; V gene: TRBV5-1; J gene: TRBJ2-2; CDR3 protein: CASSLEFGGSTGELFF; CDR3 DNA: TGCGCCAGCAGCTTGGAGTTTGGCGGGAGCACCGGGGAGCTGTTTTTT
clone size: -; D gene: -; V gene: TRBV6-5; J gene: TRBJ2-3; CDR3 protein: CASSSRGTDTQYF; CDR3 DNA: TGTGCCAGCAGTTCCAGGGGCACAGATACGCAGTATTTT
clone size: -; D gene: -; V gene: TRBV7-8; J gene: TRBJ2-7; CDR3 protein: CASSFIWRYYEQYF; CDR3 DNA: TGTGCCAGCAGCTTTATCTGGAGGTACTACGAGCAGTACTTC
clone size: -; D gene: -; V gene: TRBV28; J gene: TRBJ1-1; CDR3 protein: CASVLSANTEAFF; CDR3 DNA: TGTGCCAGTGTTTTATCGGCGAACACTGAAGCTTTCTTT
clone size: -; D gene: -; V gene: TRBV28; J gene: TRBJ2-7; CDR3 protein: CASSSARGQLSYEQYF; CDR3 DNA: TGTGCCAGCAGTTCCGCGCGGGGACAGCTTTCCTACGAGCAGTACTTC
clone size: once; D gene: -; V gene: TRBV27; J gene: TRBJ1-1; CDR3 protein: CARGEDSVNTEAFF; CDR3 DNA: TGTGCCAGGGGGGAAGACAGCGTGAACACTGAAGCTTTCTTT
clone size: -; D gene: -; V gene: TRBV5-1; J gene: TRBJ2-3; CDR3 protein: CASSWGTPDTQYF; CDR3 DNA: TGCGCCAGCAGCTGGGGTACTCCAGATACGCAGTATTTT
clone size: -; D gene: -; V gene: TRBV19; J gene: TRBJ1-1; CDR3 protein: CATRTTVNTEAFF; CDR3 DNA: TGTGCCACTCGGACGACAGTGAACACTGAAGCTTTCTTT
clone size: -; D gene: TRBD1; V gene: TRBV5-1; J gene: TRBJ2-7; CDR3 protein: CASSLVSGGTYEQYF; CDR3 DNA: TGCGCCAGCAGCTTGGTTTCAGGGGGAACCTACGAGCAGTACTTC
clone size: -; D gene: TRBD1; V gene: TRBV7-9; J gene: TRBJ1-1; CDR3 protein: CASSATGEAFF; CDR3 DNA: TGTGCCAGCAGCGCGACAGGGGAAGCTTTCTTT
clone size: -; D gene: TRBD2; V gene: TRBV2; J gene: TRBJ2-3; CDR3 protein: CASSELASGRGDTQYF; CDR3 DNA: TGTGCCAGCAGTGAACTGGCTAGCGGGAGAGGAGATACGCAGTATTTT
clone size: -; D gene: -; V gene: TRBV5-8; J gene: TRBJ2-5; CDR3 protein: CASSLSGVETQYF; CDR3 DNA: TGTGCCAGCAGCTTGTCTGGGGTAGAGACCCAGTACTTC
clone size: -; D gene: -; V gene: TRBV19; J gene: TRBJ2-3; CDR3 protein: CASSIYKLSDTQYF; CDR3 DNA: TGTGCCAGTAGTATATATAAGCTGTCAGATACGCAGTATTTT
clone size: -; D gene: -; V gene: TRBV14; J gene: TRBJ2-1; CDR3 protein: CASSQGQNSYNEQFF; CDR3 DNA: TGTGCCAGCAGCCAAGGCCAGAACTCCTACAATGAGCAGTTCTTC
clone size: -; D gene: TRBD1; V gene: TRBV25-1; J gene: TRBJ2-7; CDR3 protein: CASSKDRHPYEQYF; CDR3 DNA: TGTGCCAGCAGTAAGGACAGGCATCCCTACGAGCAGTACTTC
clone size: once; D gene: -; V gene: TRBV27; J gene: TRBJ1-5; CDR3 protein: CASSLSEPQHF; CDR3 DNA: TGTGCCAGCAGTTTATCAGAGCCCCAGCATTTT